The rows below give T cell receptor beta chains drawn from one sample of a study of blood T cell repertoires in COVID-19. Only in-frame clones appear in the TCRdb table, and some are missing; sequencing was by immunoSEQ multiplex PCR. This table holds fewer than 250,000 clones, roughly 87% found once. The material sequenced was PBMCs or T cells enriched from blood (not recorded which). The receptors were sampled from a woman in her twenties or thirties with acute COVID-19. Each CDR3 is given with its conserved first and last residue. Fields, in order: V gene, clone size, D gene, J gene, CDR3 protein, CDR3 DNA. A D gene is named only where the DNA matches it firmly. Size is stated for part of the rows, as once, few or many counts, or as a class when the clone is expanded.

TRBV5-6	.	.	TRBJ1-1	CASSLEQDNTEAFF	TGTGCCAGCAGCTTGGAACAGGACAACACTGAAGCTTTCTTT
TRBV28	.	.	TRBJ1-5	CASIGTGMGNQPQHF	TGTGCCAGCATTGGAACAGGGATGGGCAATCAGCCCCAGCATTTT
TRBV7-2	.	.	TRBJ1-3	CASSLATGGNTIYF	TGTGCCAGCAGCTTAGCTACGGGGGGAAACACCATATATTTT
TRBV6-1	.	.	TRBJ1-4	CASSGQGRKLFF	TGTGCCAGCAGTGGCCAGGGCCGAAAACTGTTTTTT
TRBV6-5	.	TRBD1	TRBJ1-6	CASSPQGDNSPLHF	TGTGCCAGCAGTCCCCAGGGGGATAATTCACCCCTCCACTTT
TRBV10-3	.	.	TRBJ1-1	CAITWGGATEAFF	TGTGCCATCACGTGGGGGGGGGCCACTGAAGCTTTCTTT
TRBV30	.	.	TRBJ2-5	CAWSNGRGTETQYF	TGTGCCTGGAGTAATGGCAGAGGAACGGAGACCCAGTACTTC
TRBV11-3	.	TRBD1	TRBJ1-3	CASSGGTGPSGNTIYF	TGTGCCAGCAGCGGCGGGACAGGGCCCTCTGGAAACACCATATATTTT
TRBV6-1	.	.	TRBJ1-1	CASSEAAGAGNTEAFF	TGTGCCAGCAGTGAAGCTGCTGGGGCCGGGAACACTGAAGCTTTCTTT
TRBV7-8	.	TRBD1	TRBJ1-2	CASSLRGQVTGYTF	TGTGCCAGCAGCTTAAGGGGACAGGTCACTGGCTACACCTTC
TRBV28	.	TRBD1	TRBJ1-2	CASSSVGTGALGSYTF	TGTGCCAGCAGTTCTGTCGGGACAGGGGCCCTTGGTAGCTACACCTTC
TRBV27	few	TRBD1	TRBJ1-1	CASSTGTDSVEAFF	TGTGCCAGCAGTACCGGGACAGACTCTGTTGAAGCTTTCTTT
TRBV30	.	.	TRBJ2-2	CAWSTRRVTGELFF	TGTGCCTGGAGTACTAGGAGGGTAACCGGGGAGCTGTTTTTT
TRBV28	.	TRBD1	TRBJ2-2	CATGTGETGELFF	TGTGCCACCGGGACAGGGGAGACCGGGGAGCTGTTTTTT
TRBV10-3	.	.	TRBJ2-7	CAISESVTGGYEQYF	TGTGCCATCAGTGAGTCGGTTACAGGAGGGTACGAGCAGTACTTC
TRBV5-4	once	TRBD2	TRBJ2-3	CASSLGGRDTDTQYF	TGTGCCAGCAGCTTGGGCGGGAGAGACACAGATACGCAGTATTTT
TRBV6-2/TRBV6-3	.	.	TRBJ1-4	CASSWGREKLFF	TGTGCCAGCAGTTGGGGCCGGGAAAAACTGTTTTTT
TRBV5-1	.	.	TRBJ1-2	CASSLDREVYGYTF	TGCGCCAGCAGCTTGGATAGAGAGGTCTATGGCTACACCTTC
TRBV3-1/TRBV3-2	.	TRBD1	TRBJ2-2	CASSPTGGHNTGELFF	TGTGCCAGCAGCCCCACAGGGGGACACAACACCGGGGAGCTGTTTTTT
TRBV7-9	.	TRBD2	TRBJ2-7	CASSFGTSYFYEQYF	TGTGCCAGCAGCTTCGGGACTAGCTATTTCTACGAGCAGTACTTC
TRBV7-2	.	.	TRBJ2-1	CASSLRYNEQFF	TGTGCCAGCAGCTTACGGTACAATGAGCAGTTCTTC
TRBV5-1	.	TRBD1	TRBJ1-2	CASSFTGVGGYTF	TGCGCCAGCAGCTTTACAGGGGTAGGTGGCTACACCTTC
TRBV4-3	.	TRBD1	TRBJ1-6	CASSPDREQNSPLHF	TGCGCCAGCAGCCCCGACAGGGAACAGAATTCACCCCTCCACTTT
TRBV7-8	.	.	TRBJ2-3	CASSLGTTSTDTQYF	TGTGCCAGCAGCTTGGGGACAACTAGCACAGATACGCAGTATTTT
TRBV4-3	.	.	TRBJ1-1	CASSQGPGVDTEAFF	TGCGCCAGCAGCCAAGGCCCAGGGGTGGACACTGAAGCTTTCTTT
TRBV5-4	.	TRBD1	TRBJ2-3	CASSLRTRGTDTQYF	TGTGCCAGCAGCTTGCGGACCAGGGGGACAGATACGCAGTATTTT
TRBV21-1	.	.	TRBJ1-2	CASLAGTGANYGYTF	TGTGCCAGCTTGGCAGGGACGGGAGCTAACTATGGCTACACCTTC
TRBV20-1	once	.	TRBJ1-4	CSASQNNEKLFF	TGCAGTGCTAGTCAAAATAATGAAAAACTGTTTTTT
TRBV14	.	TRBD1	TRBJ2-1	CASSQVRDRGYNEQFF	TGTGCCAGCAGCCAAGTCCGGGACAGGGGTTACAATGAGCAGTTCTTC
TRBV19	.	TRBD1	TRBJ1-1	CASSIVPRGITEAFF	TGTGCCAGTAGTATAGTCCCCAGGGGGATCACTGAAGCTTTCTTT
TRBV6-5	once	TRBD1	TRBJ2-1	CASIPGQGGRDEQFF	TGTGCCAGCATCCCGGGACAGGGGGGTCGCGATGAGCAGTTCTTC
TRBV13	.	.	TRBJ2-7	CASSLGLRGSYEQYF	TGTGCCAGCAGCTTAGGCCTTCGGGGCTCCTACGAGCAGTACTTC
TRBV7-6	.	.	TRBJ1-2	CASSFSIRAEDGYTF	TGTGCCAGCAGCTTTAGTATCCGGGCGGAGGATGGCTACACCTTC
TRBV6-5	.	.	TRBJ1-6	CASSYLGVGGSPLHF	TGTGCCAGCAGTTATCTCGGAGTGGGTGGTTCACCCCTCCACTTT
TRBV7-2	.	.	TRBJ1-1	CASSLAVRVNTEAFF	TGTGCCAGCAGCTTAGCGGTCAGGGTGAACACTGAAGCTTTCTTT
TRBV4-1	.	.	TRBJ1-5	CASSQDRSGGGNQPQHF	TGCGCCAGCAGCCAAGACCGCTCGGGGGGGGGCAATCAGCCCCAGCATTTT
TRBV7-2	.	.	TRBJ1-2	CASSLEWRVGYTF	TGTGCCAGCAGCTTAGAGTGGAGGGTTGGCTACACCTTC
TRBV4-1	.	.	TRBJ1-4	CASSQPTGTLEKLFF	TGCGCCAGCAGCCAACCCACAGGGACCCTTGAAAAACTGTTTTTT
TRBV7-9	.	TRBD1	TRBJ1-4	CASSLGDRGSNEKLFF	TGTGCCAGCAGCTTAGGGGACAGGGGATCTAATGAAAAACTGTTTTTT
TRBV6-2/TRBV6-3	once	.	TRBJ1-5	CASSTNREGRQPQHF	TGTGCCAGCAGTACAAACAGGGAGGGACGACAGCCCCAGCATTTT
TRBV7-2	many	TRBD1	TRBJ1-3	CASSLAGGILSGNTIYF	TGTGCCAGCAGCTTAGCAGGGGGCATTCTCTCTGGAAACACCATATATTTT
TRBV12-3/TRBV12-4	.	.	TRBJ1-1	CASSRDTNTEAFF	TGTGCCAGCAGTCGGGACACGAACACTGAAGCTTTCTTT
TRBV5-1	.	TRBD1	TRBJ2-7	CASSSGTGRYEQYF	TGCGCCAGCAGCTCGGGGACAGGGCGCTACGAGCAGTACTTC
TRBV4-1	.	TRBD2	TRBJ2-1	CASSQVPRAGGLYYDEQFF	TGCGCCAGCAGCCAAGTCCCAAGGGCGGGGGGGCTCTATTACGATGAGCAGTTCTTC
TRBV5-1	.	TRBD1	TRBJ1-1	CASSFLQGEQGEAFF	TGCGCCAGCAGCTTTCTTCAGGGGGAACAGGGGGAAGCTTTCTTT
TRBV29-1	.	TRBD1	TRBJ2-4	CSVVEQGTGAKNIQYF	TGCAGCGTTGTGGAACAGGGGACGGGGGCCAAAAACATTCAGTACTTC
TRBV7-8	few	TRBD1	TRBJ2-7	CASSSTGAEQYF	TGTGCCAGCAGCTCGACAGGGGCCGAGCAGTACTTC
TRBV6-2/TRBV6-3	.	TRBD2	TRBJ2-6	CASSYPGTTGANVLTF	TGTGCCAGCAGTTATCCCGGGACTACTGGGGCCAACGTCCTGACTTTC
TRBV18	once	.	TRBJ1-5	CASSPLAGNQPQHF	TGTGCCAGCTCACCACTTGCAGGGAATCAGCCCCAGCATTTT
TRBV25-1	once	.	TRBJ1-2	CASSDPVPAEGAYGYTF	TGTGCCAGCAGTGATCCCGTACCCGCGGAGGGCGCCTATGGCTACACCTTC